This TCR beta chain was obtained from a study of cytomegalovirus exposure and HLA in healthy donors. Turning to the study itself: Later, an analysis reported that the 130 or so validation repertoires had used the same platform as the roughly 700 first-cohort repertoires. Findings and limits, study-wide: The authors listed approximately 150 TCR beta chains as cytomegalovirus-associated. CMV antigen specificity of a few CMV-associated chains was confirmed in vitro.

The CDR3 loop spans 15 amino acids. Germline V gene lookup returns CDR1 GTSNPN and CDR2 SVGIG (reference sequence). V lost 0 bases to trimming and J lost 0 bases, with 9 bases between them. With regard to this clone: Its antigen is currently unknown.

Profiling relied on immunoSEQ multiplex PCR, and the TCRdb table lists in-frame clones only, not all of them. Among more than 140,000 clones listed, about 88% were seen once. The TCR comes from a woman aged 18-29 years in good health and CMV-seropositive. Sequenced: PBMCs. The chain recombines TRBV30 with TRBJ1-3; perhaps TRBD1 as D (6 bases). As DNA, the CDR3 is TGTGCCTGGAGTGTTCCCAGGGGCTCTGGAAACACCATATATTTT. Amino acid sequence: CAWSVPRGSGNTIYF.